This T cell receptor (beta chain) was sequenced for a study of shared clonotypes between healthy human individuals. Study summary: In total, the donors were a couple of women and a few men aged 18 to 49.

The naive CD8 subset, CD45RO-negative cells positively selected for CCR7, excluded terminally differentiated effector memory CD45RA+ cells. Deep was the level used in running the assay. The method was immunoSEQ multiplex PCR; TCRdb's version includes in-frame clones alone and lacks a portion of them. The data show about 2.1 million clones, 85% to 95% seen once. The CDR3 runs 16 residues. CDR1 is WNHNN and CDR2 is SYGVQD in the germline V gene (reference sequence). Deletions cut 4 bases from V and 6 bases from J, with 19 bases between. This clonotype was sampled from a young man in good health. Some clones in this sample may be carry-over from other donors' samples. The J gene is TRBJ1-5, the V gene TRBV10-1, with D maybe TRBD1 (5 bases). The sample consisted of naive CD8+ T cells from PBMCs. CDR3 sequence reads: CASSAGPLISGQPQHF. CDR3 DNA: TGCGCCAGCAGTGCGGGGCCCCTGATATCGGGTCAGCCCCAGCATTTT.